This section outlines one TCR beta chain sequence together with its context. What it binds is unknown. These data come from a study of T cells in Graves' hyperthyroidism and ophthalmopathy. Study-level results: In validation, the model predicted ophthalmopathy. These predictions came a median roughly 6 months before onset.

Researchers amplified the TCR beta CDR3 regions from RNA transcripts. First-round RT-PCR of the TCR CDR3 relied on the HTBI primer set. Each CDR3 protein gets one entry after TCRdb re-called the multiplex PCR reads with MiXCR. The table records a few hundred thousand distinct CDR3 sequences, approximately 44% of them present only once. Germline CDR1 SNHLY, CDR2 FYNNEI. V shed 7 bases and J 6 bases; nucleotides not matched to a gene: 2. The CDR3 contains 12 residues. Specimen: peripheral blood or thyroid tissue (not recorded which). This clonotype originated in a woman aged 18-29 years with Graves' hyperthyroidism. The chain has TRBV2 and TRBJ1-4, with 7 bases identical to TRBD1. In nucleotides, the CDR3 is TGTGCCAGCAACAGGGGTGATGAAAAACTGTTTTTT. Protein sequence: CASNRGDEKLFF.